Presented here are 28 T cell receptor beta chains from one specimen sequenced in a study of immune heterogeneity within non-small cell lung tumors. In a multiplex PCR, 32 V and 13 J primers amplified TCR beta CDR3. TCRdb itself ran the multiplex PCR reads through MiXCR, one entry per CDR3 protein. The data hold some 4,500 distinct CDR3 sequences, with roughly 25% observed a single time. TCRs were amplified from about 620 ng gDNA of bulk tumor per sample. Surgeons took several biopsies per primary tumor, spaced far apart, during surgery. Curative operations were performed on patients who had untreated, newly diagnosed non-small cell lung cancer. Material: lung tumor tissue. These receptors were obtained from a man aged 55 to 70 with non-small cell lung cancer.

Worth noting for this clonotype: It is likely a read error, because the conserved phenylalanine at the end of the CDR3 is missing. Because the CDR3's place on the DNA is in doubt, the DNA is left out and the CDR3 is given as listed by TCRdb. The rearrangement uses TRBV11-2 and TRBJ2-3; the D segment call TRBD2 is taken from the table without a DNA check. Per the germline V gene, CDR1 is SGHAT and CDR2 is FQNNGV. The CDR3 is 17 amino acids in total, end residues counted. The CDR3 reads CASSPTSGSFYEQYFGP.

The chain joins TRBV7-6 to TRBJ2-7, with TRBD2 matching 10 bases. V gave up 5 bases and J gave up 5 bases; unmatched junction bases: 12. Looked up from germline, CDR1 is SGHVS and CDR2 is FNYEAQ. This CDR3 is 16 amino acids long. Here the CDR3 DNA reads TGTGCCAGCAGCCGTACCGACCTAGCGGGAGAAGACGAGCAGTACTTC. Amino acids: CASSRTDLAGEDEQYF.

The chain has TRBV3-1 and TRBJ2-1; TRBD1 is a possible D gene (5 bases). V lost 0 bases, J lost 6 bases, and 21 bases lay in between. The V gene's germline CDR1 is LGHDT and CDR2 YNNKEL (reference sequence). The CDR3 is 18 amino acids. The CDR3 region has the DNA TGTGCCAGCAGCCAAGATTTTCACCCAATACCAGGGCTCAATGAGCAGTTCTTC. It codes for CASSQDFHPIPGLNEQFF.

This clonotype was counted only a few times. The chain carries TRBV5-1 and TRBJ2-3; 7 bases are a match to TRBD2. This CDR3 region has 15 residues. V lost 6 bases to trimming and J lost 1 base; unmatched junction nucleotides: 8. Looked up from germline, CDR1 is SGHRS and CDR2 is YFSETQ. CDR3 residues: CASTRRTSGTDTQYF. The CDR3 nucleotides are TGCGCCAGCACCCGCCGTACTAGCGGCACAGATACGCAGTATTTT.

The V gene is TRBV20-1, the J gene TRBJ2-7; D is undetermined. Germline CDR1 DFQATT, CDR2 SNEGSKA (reference sequence). The V end lost 1 base, the J end lost 2 bases, and 15 bases lay between the germline ends. The CDR3 has 15 amino acids. The CDR3 sequence: CSARADSNRPYEQYF. The CDR3, as DNA: TGCAGTGCTAGAGCAGATTCAAACAGACCCTACGAGCAGTACTTC.

The chain employs TRBV6-2 or TRBV6-3 and TRBJ2-7; D assignment may be TRBD1 or TRBD2 (6 bases each). Looked up from germline, CDR1 is MNHEY and CDR2 is SVGEGT. Trimming stripped 5 bases from V and 3 bases from J, with 20 bases between. The CDR3 sequence is 16 residues long. The CDR3 loop reads CASSPGAFGDYYEQYF. The CDR3 DNA sequence: TGTGCCAGCAGTCCGGGGGCGTTCGGCGACTACTACGAGCAGTACTTC.

There are a few counts of this clonotype. One junction end disagrees with the germline gene, perhaps due to a read error. This chain uses TRBV18 with TRBJ2-5; 10 bases line up with TRBD1. This CDR3 has 14 amino acids. Looked up from germline, CDR1 is KGHSH and CDR2 is LQKENI. CDR3: CASSRQGAEETRYF. CDR3 DNA sequence: TGTGCCAGCTCACGACAGGGGGCGGAAGAGACCCGGTACTTC.

Relative to its sample, this clonotype is medium-sized. The V gene is TRBV30, the J gene TRBJ1-4; D gene uncertain. Looked up from germline, CDR1 is GTSNPN and CDR2 is SVGIG (reference sequence). The ends were cut back, 1 base at V and 8 bases at J, with 11 bases in the middle. The CDR3 loop spans 13 amino acids. The CDR3 protein is CAWSGPGREKLFF. Written as DNA, the CDR3 is TGTGCCTGGAGTGGGCCCGGGAGGGAAAAACTGTTTTTT.

The chain recombines TRBV3-1 with TRBJ2-3; D remains unclear. V was cut by 3 bases and J by 3 bases, with 10 bases left in between. Germline assignment: CDR1 LGHDT and CDR2 YNNKEL (reference sequence). The CDR3 length is 14 residues. CDR3 protein: CASSHSSTTDTQYF. The CDR3 bases are TGTGCCAGCAGCCACTCATCGACGACAGATACGCAGTATTTT.

The rearrangement uses TRBV20-1 and TRBJ1-4; TRBD1 aligns across 9 bases. The CDR3 runs to 13 residues. Trimming removed 7 bases from V and 11 bases from J; junction bases left unmatched: 11. Germline V lookup: CDR1 DFQATT, CDR2 SNEGSKA (reference sequence). The CDR3 bases are TGCAGTGTCAGCCCGGGACAGGGTGCGAAACTGTTTTTT. Encoded protein: CSVSPGQGAKLFF.

The chain combines TRBV6-1 with TRBJ1-5; D unresolved. The germline CDR1 and CDR2 sequences are MNHNS and SASEGT. Trimming stripped 0 bases from V and 9 bases from J, with 12 bases between. There are 14 residues in the CDR3. DNA for the CDR3: TGTGCCAGCAGTGAAGCGTACATGTATTCGCCCCAGCATTTT. It is translated as CASSEAYMYSPQHF.

This clonotype has only one observation. J is TRBJ1-1 and V is TRBV6-9; D is uncertain. V was cut by 3 bases and J by 3 bases, with 14 bases left in between. The CDR3 spans 15 residues. Per germline, CDR1 MNHGY and CDR2 SVAAGI. The CDR3 sequence: CASSYAGGQYTEAFF. The CDR3, as DNA: TGTGCCAGCAGTTACGCGGGAGGGCAGTACACTGAAGCTTTCTTT.

This clonotype is termed medium-sized (0.01 to 0.1%). The chain employs TRBV4-3 and TRBJ2-1; TRBD2 might be the D (5 bases). This CDR3 has 14 residues. Per the germline V gene, CDR1 is LGHNA and CDR2 is YSLEER. Trimming cost V 1 base and J 1 base, with 5 bases left between them. CDR3 bases: TGCGCCAGCAGCCAAGCGGGATCCTACAATGAGCAGTTCTTC. This codes for CASSQAGSYNEQFF.

This chain joins TRBV24-1 and TRBJ2-1; maybe TRBD2 (5 bases). This CDR3 has 14 residues. Germline lookup yields CDR1 KGHDR and CDR2 SFDVKD. Between the trimmed V and J ends, which lost 3 bases and 3 bases, there was a span of 8 bases. The CDR3 loop reads CATSDEAGYNEQFF. The CDR3 nucleotides read TGTGCCACCAGTGATGAGGCGGGCTACAATGAGCAGTTCTTC.

There are a few counts of this clonotype. The genes are TRBV20-1 and TRBJ2-7; weak D call: TRBD1 (7 bases). V was cut by 3 bases and J by 4 bases, with 13 bases left in between. The length of the CDR3 is 13 residues. CDR1 and CDR2 from the germline V gene are DFQATT and SNEGSKA (reference sequence). The CDR3: CSARGGRGYEQYF. The CDR3 DNA follows: TGCAGTGCTAGGGGGGGCAGGGGGTACGAGCAGTACTTC.

By sample share, this clonotype is medium-sized. The chain joins TRBV18 to TRBJ2-7; 7 nucleotides match TRBD1. Unmatched junction bases numbered 3, after V lost 1 base and J lost 3 bases. CDR1 is KGHSH, CDR2 LQKENI, per germline. The CDR3 is 14 residues long. As DNA, the CDR3 is TGTGCCAGCTCACCACGACAGGGTGTCTACGAGCAGTACTTC. Translating it yields CASSPRQGVYEQYF.

By sample share, this clonotype is medium-sized (0.01 to 0.1%). V is TRBV19 and J is TRBJ1-5, with 9 bases lining up with TRBD1. Per the germline V gene, CDR1 is LNHDA and CDR2 is SQIVND (reference sequence). The CDR3 contains 15 residues. The V segment lost 4 bases and the J segment 0 bases; nucleotides outside the gene matches: 1. The CDR3 spells CASSRTGASNQPQHF. CDR3 DNA: TGTGCCAGTAGTAGGACAGGGGCTAGCAATCAGCCCCAGCATTTT. The variable domain in full, with the rest retrieved from reference TRBV19 and TRBJ1-5, is DGGITQSPKYLFRKEGQNVTLSCEQNLNHDAMYWYRQDPGQGLRLIYYSQIVNDFQKGDIAEGYSVSREKKESFPLTVTSAQKNPTAFYLCASSRTGASNQPQHFGDGTRLSIL.

The chain is built from TRBV7-9 and TRBJ2-5, with D tentatively TRBD2 (6 bases). V was cut by 4 bases and J by 7 bases, with 16 bases left in between. Germline CDR1 SEHNR, CDR2 FQNEAQ (reference sequence). The CDR3 totals 14 residues. CDR3 in amino acids: CASSSTRDSGTQYF. For the CDR3, the DNA is TGTGCCAGCAGCTCTACAAGGGACTCGGGGACCCAGTACTTC. Looking up the rest from reference TRBV7-9 and TRBJ2-5 gives the full variable domain: DTGVSQNPRHKITKRGQNVTFRCDPISEHNRLYWYRQTLGQGPEFLTYFQNEAQLEKSRLLSDRFSAERPKGSFSTLEIQRTEQGDSAMYLCASSSTRDSGTQYFGPGTRLLVL.

This clonotype showed up just a few times. This sequence joins TRBV7-2 and TRBJ1-1; D is unclear. Trimming took 3 bases from V and 0 from J, leaving 8 bases between them. Per the germline V gene, CDR1 is SGHTA and CDR2 is FQGNSA. This CDR3 comprises 14 residues. CDR3 DNA sequence: TGTGCCAGCAGCTTCTCCCGGTTGAACACTGAAGCTTTCTTT. Its translation is CASSFSRLNTEAFF.

Notes on this clonotype: A much larger clone lies a single base off, so this may be a read error. The chain recombines TRBV20-1 with TRBJ2-1; D is unclear. CDR1 DFQATT and CDR2 SNEGSKA come from the germline V gene (reference sequence). Trimming removed 1 base from V and 5 bases from J, with 15 bases in between. There are 15 residues in the CDR3. CDR3 loop: CSARAPRKGNNEQFF. DNA of the CDR3: TGCAGTGCTAGAGCGCCCCGGAAAGGAAACAATGAGCAGTTCTTC.

This clonotype is medium-sized (0.01 to 0.1%) in the sample. The rearrangement uses TRBV5-1 and TRBJ2-1; D may be TRBD2 (6 bases). Trimming took off 4 bases at V and 0 bases at J, with 11 bases between the two ends. Germline lookup yields CDR1 SGHRS and CDR2 YFSETQ. CDR3 size: 15 residues. CDR3: CASSTRGYSYNEQFF. Here the CDR3 DNA reads TGCGCCAGCAGCACCCGGGGGTACTCCTACAATGAGCAGTTCTTC.

The chain couples TRBV5-1 to TRBJ2-2, with TRBD2 matching over 7 bases. Trimming cost V 0 bases and J 7 bases; bases outside gene matches: 9. There are 16 residues in the CDR3. In germline, CDR1 is SGHRS, CDR2 YFSETQ. DNA for the CDR3: TGCGCCAGCAGCTTGGTCTCTAGCGGTGCCGGCGGGGAGCTGTTTTTT. It yields the protein CASSLVSSGAGGELFF.

For this clonotype: Germline is not matched at one junction end, which may reflect a read error. The rearrangement links TRBV27 to TRBJ2-1; D might be TRBD1 or TRBD2, each matching 5 bases. Germline V gene lookup returns CDR1 MNHEY and CDR2 SMNVEV (reference sequence). This CDR3 region has 15 residues. In DNA, the CDR3 is TGTGCCAGCAGTTTATCACCGGGACGGCGCAATGAGGAGTTCTTC. Amino acids: CASSLSPGRRNEEFF.

By sample share, this clonotype is medium-sized. The genes are TRBV11-2 and TRBJ2-7; TRBD1 aligns across 9 bases. The CDR3 has 15 amino acids. After removal of 4 bases from V and 2 bases from J, the junction contained 6 bases not matched to a gene. Germline V lookup: CDR1 SGHAT, CDR2 FQNNGV. CDR3 amino acids: CASSSGTGRTYEQYF. As DNA, the CDR3 is TGTGCCAGCAGCTCCGGGACAGGGAGAACCTACGAGCAGTACTTC.

The chain has TRBV7-2 and TRBJ2-7; D remains ambiguous. This CDR3 region has 12 residues. CDR1 and CDR2 from the germline V gene are SGHTA and FQGNSA. Trimming took 5 bases from V and 1 from J, leaving 6 bases between them. CDR3 bases: TGTGCCAGCAGCCTAAATTCCTACGAGCAGTACTTC. Its protein product is CASSLNSYEQYF.

This clonotype was detected only a few times. The J gene is TRBJ2-2, the V gene TRBV7-9, with 7 bases identical to TRBD2. The germline V gene has CDR1 SEHNR and CDR2 FQNEAQ (reference sequence). The CDR3 totals 13 residues. V lost 5 bases to trimming and J lost 7 bases; unmatched junction nucleotides: 4. CDR3 sequence (DNA): TGTGCCAGCAGCCCGAGGACTAGCGGGGAGCTGTTTTTT. Protein sequence: CASSPRTSGELFF.

In this sample, this clonotype turned up a few times. The chain recombines TRBV14 with TRBJ2-3, with 7 bases that match TRBD2. The germline V gene has CDR1 SGHDN and CDR2 FVKESK. J lost 8 bases, V lost 5 bases, and 7 bases had no gene match. The CDR3 has 13 amino acids. CDR3 bases: TGTGCCAGCAGCTATGGGACTACGGGTACGCAGTATTTT. Its translation is CASSYGTTGTQYF.

This clonotype is categorized as medium-sized (0.01 to 0.1%). The chain recombines TRBV6-1 with TRBJ2-7, with D tentatively TRBD2 (6 bases). V lost 2 bases and J 0 bases, leaving 14 bases between the germline ends. Germline CDR1 reads MNHNS; CDR2 reads SASEGT. The CDR3 spans 16 residues. CDR3 DNA: TGTGCCAGCAGTGAATTCTGGACTAAGAGCTCCTACGAGCAGTACTTC. It codes for CASSEFWTKSSYEQYF.